The source of this TCR beta chain is a study of neoadjuvant anti-PD-1 for oral cavity cancer. For the study at large: Before surgery, most patients got three to four biweekly 3 mg/kg nivolumab doses.

The time point denotes: after neoadjuvant nivolumab, at surgical resection. These oral cavity squamous cell carcinomas were HPV-negative and locally advanced. Two replicates per tumor sample, mostly from approximately 4.5 ug of genomic DNA. This table comes from immunoSEQ multiplex PCR, and its TCRdb copy is limited to in-frame clones, with some not included. The sample yields 20,000 to 25,000 clones, around 45% seen once. Notes on the study in general: Treg/Th17 ratio rose with pretreatment blood and fell with post-treatment tumor TCRbeta clonality.

This clone was counted at least ten times. Its target is unknown. At the DNA level, this CDR3 is encoded by other sequences in the same sample as well. CDR3 length equals 12 residues. CDR1 and CDR2 from the germline V gene are LNHDA and SQIVND (reference sequence). Trimming left V 3 bases short and J 4 bases short, with 4 bases between. The chain uses TRBV19 and TRBJ1-5; D is unresolved. This TCR was sampled from a person between 35 and 79 years old with oral cavity squamous cell carcinoma. Sequencing used tumor tissue, obtained after nivolumab (anti-PD-1) treatment. CDR3 region: CASSIANQPQHF. The CDR3 nucleotides read TGTGCCAGTAGTATCGCGAATCAGCCCCAGCATTTT.